This TCR beta chain was sequenced during a study of cytomegalovirus exposure and HLA in healthy donors. Broader study findings: Across donors, most TCRs were seen rarely, yet some public ones were widespread. A few chains linked to CMV were shown in vitro to be specific for CMV antigens.

The CDR3 consists of 16 residues. V shed 6 bases and J 4 bases; nucleotides not matched to a gene: 10. Germline-derived CDR1 and CDR2 are SGHVS and FNYEAQ. Produced via immunoSEQ multiplex PCR; TCRdb's table is partial and in-frame only. Of around 250,000 clones detected, around 90% appear once; the ten largest clones hold roughly 0.38%. A note on this clone: Antigen: not known.

The sequence was collected from a woman under 30 in good health and CMV-seronegative. What was sequenced was PBMCs. The J gene is TRBJ2-3, the V gene TRBV7-6, with 10 nucleotides matching TRBD2. The DNA for the CDR3 is TGTGCCAGCAGTCCGCTAAGCGGGGGGGCCGCAGATACGCAGTATTTT. Encoded protein: CASSPLSGGAADTQYF.